This TCR beta chain came from a study of T-cell memory formation after mild COVID-19. This clonotype turned up a few times. The antigen is unknown. Study-level findings and limits: Clones contracting over day 15 to 85 were CD4/CD8 balanced, with later expanders leaning CD4+. In second-wave clones peaking day 37, SARS-CoV-2 specificity remained unconfirmed. CD4+ contracting clones were mainly CM and EM; CD8+ ones, EMRA.

Researchers used 5'RACE with constant-segment primers to make TCR alpha and TCR beta cDNA libraries that carry sample barcodes and UMIs. A single record per CDR3 protein comes from TCRdb applying MiXCR to the 5' RACE reads. The repertoire has around 220,000 distinct CDR3 sequences, around 17% of them found once; the top ten carry approximately 3.4%. Germline V gene data show CDR1 as ENHRY and CDR2 as SYGVKD. This CDR3 spans 14 amino acids. The J segment lost 11 bases and the V segment lost 3 bases, leaving 5 bases of the junction unmatched. The chain is built from TRBV10-3 and TRBJ2-2; 11 bases match TRBD2. The receptor was derived from a man younger than 35 who had mild COVID-19 (a few samples of this study predate the infection). Cell type and time point are not known. Sequenced input: PBMCs or a T cell subset sorted from them (not recorded which). For the CDR3, the DNA is TGTGCCATCAGTGAAGGGCTAGCGGGGGGTGAGCTGTTTTTT. Its translation: CAISEGLAGGELFF.